This T cell receptor beta chain was recovered during a study of blood T cell repertoires in COVID-19. The overall study: Samples representing acute and convalescent COVID-19 were sourced from the United States, Italy and Spain. T cells, B-cell-depleted T cells, or PBMCs provided the cDNA or gDNA that served as material.

This CDR3 spans 15 amino acids. The V and J ends lost 5 bases and 4 bases, in that order; junction bases with no gene match: 7. Germline V gene lookup returns CDR1 SGHRS and CDR2 YFSETQ. Clones were read by immunoSEQ multiplex PCR, and TCRdb kept only the in-frame ones, dropping some. The data contain roughly 150,000 clones, under 90% of them seen just once; the ten biggest clones take up roughly 4%. Recruits, aged about 18 to 90 years, lived in 24 US areas. Participant-reported clinical history was the basis for cohort assignment. The TCR comes from a man aged 45-65 years in a cohort exposed to, infected with or recovered from COVID-19 (not recorded which). V gene TRBV5-1 combines with J gene TRBJ2-2; 8 bases align to TRBD2. The source material was PBMCs or T cells enriched from blood (not recorded which). As DNA, the CDR3 is TGCGCCAGCAGTCGAGCGGGAGTCGGCACCGGGGAGCTGTTTTTT. Protein sequence: CASSRAGVGTGELFF.